The rows below give T cell receptor beta chains drawn from one sample of a study of blood T cell repertoires in COVID-19. The table came from immunoSEQ multiplex PCR; TCRdb's copy has only in-frame clones and leaves some out. The sample records under 200,000 clones, 84% being singletons. Sequencing was done on a sample of peripheral blood. The receptors derive from a man aged 35-49 years who had recovered from COVID-19. Both conserved end residues are part of each CDR3. Fields, in order: D gene, J gene, clone size, V gene, CDR3 DNA, CDR3 protein. A D gene is named only where the DNA matches it firmly. Clone size is given for some rows only: seen once, a few or many times, or a class if the clone is expanded.

- | TRBJ1-5 | - | TRBV6-1 | TGTGCCAGCAGTGAAATCTGGAGTAATCAGCCCCAGCATTTT | CASSEIWSNQPQHF
- | TRBJ1-2 | - | TRBV10-3 | TGTGCCATCGGGACATCTAACTATGGCTACACCTTC | CAIGTSNYGYTF
TRBD2 | TRBJ2-3 | - | TRBV9 | TGTGCCAGCAGCGTAGTGCCGGGGGGTTATGGTGTCACAGATACGCAGTATTTT | CASSVVPGGYGVTDTQYF
TRBD2 | TRBJ2-3 | - | TRBV9 | TGTGCCAGCAGCTCTCCTGGGCGGGGGGCAGATACGCAGTATTTT | CASSSPGRGADTQYF
TRBD1 | TRBJ1-1 | - | TRBV10-3 | TGTGCCATCAGTGGAGGGACAGGGGGCACTGAAGCTTTCTTT | CAISGGTGGTEAFF
TRBD1 | TRBJ2-3 | - | TRBV24-1 | TGTGCCACCAGTGATCAAGGACAGGGGCCAGATACGCAGTATTTT | CATSDQGQGPDTQYF
- | TRBJ1-1 | - | TRBV27 | TGTGCCAGCAGTTTAAAAGTCTCGCGGGGGAACACTGAAGCTTTCTTT | CASSLKVSRGNTEAFF
TRBD2 | TRBJ2-7 | - | TRBV27 | TGTGCCAGCAGTTCGGGACGGGAGGCTAACGAGCAGTACTTC | CASSSGREANEQYF
- | TRBJ1-2 | - | TRBV6-2/TRBV6-3 | TGTGCCAGCAGTGATCGCGGACATAGGTATGGCTACACCTTC | CASSDRGHRYGYTF
TRBD2 | TRBJ2-3 | few | TRBV30 | TGTGCCTGGATAGTAGCGGGAGACCTTAGAGATACGCAGTATTTT | CAWIVAGDLRDTQYF
TRBD2 | TRBJ2-7 | - | TRBV5-1 | TGCGCCAGCAGCTTCGGACTAGAGAGCTCCTACGAGCAGTACTTC | CASSFGLESSYEQYF
TRBD1 | TRBJ2-7 | - | TRBV18 | TGTGCCAGCTCACGGCGACAGGGGTCCGAGCAGTACTTC | CASSRRQGSEQYF